This entry is about one TCR beta chain. This entry is derived from a study of T-cell memory formation after mild COVID-19. TCRdb called the 5' RACE reads again in MiXCR, with one record for every CDR3 protein. Of about 250,000 distinct CDR3 sequences in the sample, 15% were seen once. J lost 3 bases, V lost 5 bases, and 20 bases had no gene match. The CDR3 totals 21 residues. Germline loops: CDR1 SGHNT, CDR2 YENEEA. The source is an adult woman who had mild COVID-19 (a few samples of this study predate the infection). Cell type and time point are not known. The gene calls are TRBV11-3 and TRBJ2-1, with TRBD1 identical over 12 bases. Sequencing was done on a sample of PBMCs or a T cell subset sorted from them (not recorded which). For the CDR3, the DNA is TGTGCCAGCAGCACGCCTCTTCCGGGACAGGGGGCTCCCGGGAGCTACAATGAGCAGTTCTTC. Amino acid sequence: CASSTPLPGQGAPGSYNEQFF. Looking up the rest from reference TRBV11-3 and TRBJ2-1 gives the full variable domain: EAGVVQSPRYKIIEKKQPVAFWCNPISGHNTLYWYLQNLGQGPELLIRYENEEAVDDSQLPKDRFSAERLKGVDSTLKIQPAELGDSAVYLCASSTPLPGQGAPGSYNEQFFGPGTRLTVL.